Presented here are 11 T cell receptor beta chains from one specimen sequenced in a study of CD8+CD57+ T cells in acquired aplastic anemia. Profiling of TCR beta VDJ combinations and CDR3 sequences used genomic DNA as template. TCRdb independently ran MiXCR on the reads; one entry per CDR3 protein. Of about 190,000 distinct CDR3 sequences in the sample, 64% were seen once. The sample comprised sorted CD4+, CD8+, or CD8+CD57+ T cells (not recorded which) from PBMCs. The receptors shown here come from a human donor with severe aplastic anemia or a healthy control (not recorded which).

CDR3 coding DNA: TGCAGCGTTGATTTAGTCCTCGAGCAGTTCTTC. Amino acids: CSVDLVLEQFF. The chain has TRBV29-1 and TRBJ2-1, with D unresolved. The ends were cut back, 3 bases at V and 10 bases at J, with 10 bases in the middle. CDR3 length equals 11 residues. CDR1 and CDR2 (germline): SQVTM, ANQGSEA.

In its sample, this clonotype was seen once. The chain carries TRBV18 and TRBJ2-7; D unresolved. The CDR3 loop spans 15 amino acids. V gave up 0 bases and J gave up 4 bases, with 13 bases separating them. The germline V gene encodes CDR1 KGHSH and CDR2 LQKENI. CDR3: CASSPPRTQSYEQYF. The CDR3 region has the DNA TGTGCCAGCTCACCACCTCGGACCCAATCTTACGAGCAGTACTTC.

The chain couples TRBV7-8 to TRBJ2-5; D perhaps matches TRBD1 (5 bases). The CDR3 consists of 13 residues. Germline V gene sequence: CDR1 SGHVS, CDR2 FQNEAQ. V lost 4 bases and J lost 2, with 8 bases in between. In DNA form, the CDR3 reads TGTGCCAGCAGCTCTAGACAGCAAGAGACCCAGTACTTC. It is translated as CASSSRQQETQYF. The whole variable domain, remainder taken from reference TRBV7-8 and TRBJ2-5, is GAGVSQSPRYKVAKRGQDVALRCDPISGHVSLFWYQQALGQGPEFLTYFQNEAQLDKSGLPSDRFFAERPEGSVSTLKIQRTQQEDSAVYLCASSSRQQETQYFGPGTRLLVL.

This sequence joins TRBV29-1 and TRBJ1-2, with unresolved D. V gave up 3 bases and J gave up 3 bases, with 11 bases separating them. The CDR3 extends over 13 amino acids. Germline V gene data show CDR1 as SQVTM and CDR2 as ANQGSEA. The chain's CDR3 is CSVDDKAHYGYTF. The CDR3 nucleotides are TGCAGCGTTGATGATAAGGCACACTATGGCTACACCTTC. The entire variable domain, with the rest obtained from reference TRBV29-1 and TRBJ1-2, is as follows: SAVISQKPSRDICQRGTSLTIQCQVDSQVTMMFWYRQQPGQSLTLIATANQGSEATYESGFVIDKFPISRPNLTFSTLTVSNMSPEDSSIYLCSVDDKAHYGYTFGSGTRLTVV.

The V call is TRBV25-1, the J call TRBJ1-2; 10 bases agree with TRBD1. The ends lost 0 bases at V and 6 bases at J; junction bases unmatched: 10. The CDR3 length is 17 residues. Looked up from germline, CDR1 is MGHDK and CDR2 is SYGVNS. The CDR3 bases are TGTGCCAGCAGTGAATATGGGGCGGACAGGGGGAGGAATGGCTACACCTTC. The encoded protein is CASSEYGADRGRNGYTF.

This clonotype appeared many times. The chain recombines TRBV5-1 with TRBJ2-7; D unclear. Germline lookup yields CDR1 SGHRS and CDR2 YFSETQ. The CDR3 loop spans 13 amino acids. V lost 2 bases and J 3 bases, leaving 9 bases between the germline ends. CDR3 in DNA: TGCGCCAGCAGCTTCGGATCATACTACGAGCAGTACTTC. Its translation: CASSFGSYYEQYF.

V is TRBV7-8 and J is TRBJ1-2; no definite D call. Germline values: CDR1 SGHVS, CDR2 FQNEAQ. V shed 5 bases and J shed 4 bases, with 11 bases lying between them. The CDR3 is 13 amino acids. The CDR3 region is CASSRGASYGYTF. As DNA, the CDR3 is TGTGCCAGCAGCAGAGGTGCCTCCTATGGCTACACCTTC.

Worth noting for this clonotype: The junction departs from the called germline gene at one end, perhaps through a read error. This chain uses TRBV12-3 or TRBV12-4 with TRBJ1-1, with D unresolved. The CDR3 is 16 residues long. In DNA form, the CDR3 reads TGTGCCAGCAGCTTAGATCGGGCCGCAAGGTGGACTGAAGCTTTCTTT. Protein: CASSLDRAARWTEAFF.

This clonotype was picked up many times. The rearrangement joins TRBV5-8 to TRBJ2-1, with D unclear. The length of the CDR3 is 11 residues. The germline V gene encodes CDR1 SGHTS and CDR2 YDEGEE. V dropped 0 bases and J dropped 10 bases, with 5 bases sitting between them. CDR3 sequence reads: CASSLVEEQFF. The CDR3 DNA reads TGTGCCAGCAGCTTGGTAGAGGAGCAGTTCTTC.

This clonotype was seen repeatedly, ten times or more. The chain's CDR3 is CAWSAFTHEQYF. CDR3 sequence (DNA): TGTGCCTGGAGTGCCTTTACCCACGAGCAGTACTTC. The rearrangement joins TRBV30 to TRBJ2-7; no definite D call. Trimming removed 1 base at V and 5 bases at J, with 9 bases between. The CDR3 loop spans 12 amino acids. CDR1 and CDR2 from the germline V gene are GTSNPN and SVGIG (reference sequence). Complete variable domain (other parts from reference TRBV30 and TRBJ2-7): SQTIHQWPATLVQPVGSPLSLECTVEGTSNPNLYWYRQAAGRGLQLLFYSVGIGQISSEVPQNLSASRPQDRQFILSSKKLLLSDSGFYLCAWSAFTHEQYFGPGTRLTVT.

This clonotype appeared a few times. A read error is possible here, since a much larger clone lies one base away. The chain is built from TRBV5-6 and TRBJ1-1; maybe TRBD1 (5 bases). Germline CDR1 is SGHDT and CDR2 is YYEEEE. The CDR3 is 13 residues long. The CDR3 loop is CASSRGMNTQAFF. In DNA form, the CDR3 reads TGTGCCAGCTCACGGGGGATGAACACTCAAGCTTTCTTT.